A selection of T cell receptor beta chains follows, all from one sample in a study of blood T cell repertoires in COVID-19. Sequencing was performed with immunoSEQ multiplex PCR; in TCRdb, only in-frame clones are kept and a portion is missing. The repertoire consists of hundreds of thousands of clones, with about four fifths occurring once and the leading ten covering 9.6%. The sequenced sample was peripheral blood. These receptors were taken from an elderly woman with acute or convalescent COVID-19. Both conserved end residues are part of each CDR3. The D gene is left open where the match is weak. Not every row has a clone size; where given, it reads once, few, many or a size class.

D: TRBD2
size: -
length: 15
J: TRBJ2-7
V: TRBV4-2
CDR3: CASTTLAGGLYEQYF
DNA: TGTGCCAGCACCACTCTAGCGGGGGGTCTCTACGAGCAGTACTTC

D: TRBD1
size: -
length: 15
J: TRBJ1-1
V: TRBV6-6
CDR3: CASSYLTGGETEAFF
DNA: TGTGCCAGCAGTTACTTAACAGGGGGCGAAACTGAAGCTTTCTTT

D: TRBD2
size: -
length: 14
J: TRBJ2-7
V: TRBV11-2
CDR3: CASSLMGGTYEQYF
DNA: TGTGCCAGCAGCTTAATGGGGGGGACCTACGAGCAGTACTTC

D: -
size: -
length: 14
J: TRBJ1-2
V: TRBV10-2
CDR3: CASSATFGYYGYTF
DNA: TGCGCCAGCAGCGCGACATTTGGCTACTATGGCTACACCTTC

D: -
size: -
length: 13
J: TRBJ1-2
V: TRBV19
CDR3: CASRVPKNYGYTF
DNA: TGTGCCAGTAGGGTACCTAAGAACTATGGCTACACCTTC

D: -
size: -
length: 14
J: TRBJ2-7
V: TRBV7-9
CDR3: CASTATGSSYEQYF
DNA: TGTGCCAGCACCGCCACAGGGAGCTCCTACGAGCAGTACTTC

D: TRBD1
size: -
length: 12
J: TRBJ2-1
V: TRBV12-3/TRBV12-4
CDR3: CASSRDRGKQFF
DNA: TGTGCCAGCAGTCGCGACAGGGGCAAGCAGTTCTTC

D: TRBD2
size: -
length: 13
J: TRBJ2-7
V: TRBV18
CDR3: CASSPSGGYEQYF
DNA: TGTGCCAGCTCACCATCGGGGGGCTACGAGCAGTACTTC

D: -
size: -
length: 15
J: TRBJ1-1
V: TRBV10-1
CDR3: CASSESRQGLTEAFF
DNA: TGCGCCAGCAGTGAGTCAAGGCAGGGGCTCACTGAAGCTTTCTTT

D: TRBD1
size: -
length: 15
J: TRBJ1-6
V: TRBV5-8
CDR3: CASSLHVQGGSPLHF
DNA: TGTGCCAGCAGCTTGCACGTCCAGGGGGGCTCACCCCTCCACTTT

D: TRBD1
size: many
length: 15
J: TRBJ2-7
V: TRBV7-9
CDR3: CASSGQGVRIYEQYF
DNA: TGTGCCAGCAGCGGACAGGGGGTACGTATCTACGAGCAGTACTTC

D: -
size: -
length: 11
J: TRBJ1-2
V: TRBV2
CDR3: CASNAGYGYTF
DNA: TGTGCCAGCAACGCCGGGTATGGCTACACCTTC

D: -
size: few
length: 14
J: TRBJ1-4
V: TRBV12-5
CDR3: CASGLTGFGEKLFF
DNA: TGTGCTAGTGGTTTGACCGGGTTCGGTGAAAAACTGTTTTTT

D: -
size: -
length: 12
J: TRBJ1-1
V: TRBV3-1/TRBV3-2
CDR3: CASSLRQAEAFF
DNA: TGTGCCAGCAGCCTACGACAGGCTGAAGCTTTCTTT

D: TRBD1
size: once
length: 16
J: TRBJ2-7
V: TRBV27
CDR3: CASSSSPGQGAGEQYF
DNA: TGTGCCAGCAGTTCGTCTCCGGGACAGGGGGCCGGGGAGCAGTACTTC

D: -
size: -
length: 15
J: TRBJ1-3
V: TRBV11-2
CDR3: CASKFPGISGNTIYF
DNA: TGTGCCAGCAAGTTTCCGGGGATATCTGGAAACACCATATATTTT

D: TRBD1
size: few
length: 13
J: TRBJ1-2
V: TRBV6-2/TRBV6-3
CDR3: CASSFGQGYGYTF
DNA: TGTGCCAGCAGCTTCGGACAGGGGTATGGCTACACCTTC

D: -
size: once
length: 14
J: TRBJ1-4
V: TRBV29-1
CDR3: CSVTLDSTNEKLFF
DNA: TGCAGCGTTACCCTGGACAGTACCAATGAAAAACTGTTTTTT

D: -
size: many
length: 16
J: TRBJ1-4
V: TRBV19
CDR3: CASSPQRTEINEKLFF
DNA: TGTGCCAGTAGTCCCCAGCGGACAGAAATTAATGAAAAACTGTTTTTT

D: -
size: -
length: 11
J: TRBJ2-3
V: TRBV20-1
CDR3: CSGGGMDTQYF
DNA: TGCAGTGGCGGAGGGATGGATACGCAGTATTTT

D: TRBD2
size: -
length: 19
J: TRBJ2-3
V: TRBV2
CDR3: CASSEGLSGLAGATDTQYF
DNA: TGTGCCAGCAGTGAAGGGTTATCGGGACTAGCGGGGGCCACAGATACGCAGTATTTT

D: -
size: -
length: 17
J: TRBJ2-2
V: TRBV3-1/TRBV3-2
CDR3: CASSQGVGTLNTGELFF
DNA: TGTGCCAGCAGCCAAGGGGTAGGGACACTGAACACCGGGGAGCTGTTTTTT